The present TCR beta chain was sequenced within a study of blood T cell repertoires in COVID-19. Study at large: The samples span acute and convalescent COVID-19 from the United States, Italy and Spain. The analysed material was cDNA or gDNA that came from T cells, B-cell-depleted T cells, or PBMCs.

With V trimmed by 4 bases and J by 6 bases, 12 bases remained unmatched. This CDR3 comprises 17 residues. Germline CDR1 reads LNHDA; CDR2 reads SQIVND (reference sequence). Produced via immunoSEQ multiplex PCR; TCRdb's table is partial and in-frame only. The sample shows over 350,000 clones, around 89% of them seen only once. Sample: peripheral blood. The origin of this receptor is a woman aged 30 to 39 with acute or convalescent COVID-19. The chain is built from TRBV19 and TRBJ2-2; the match to TRBD1 covers 9 bases. The CDR3 nucleotides read TGTGCCAGTAGTAAGGGAACAGGGGGCGTTTGGTCCGGGGAGCTGTTTTTT. Protein: CASSKGTGGVWSGELFF.